The 28 T cell receptor beta chains presented below share a single source sample, sequenced in a study of T-cell reconstitution after alpha-beta-depleted transplantation in children. TCRbeta library preparation incorporated unique molecular identifiers. TCRdb re-called the PCR reads through MiXCR, storing one row per CDR3 protein. Of about 200,000 distinct CDR3 sequences detected, 6.6% appear once; the ten largest clones hold just over 5.5%. This material consisted of PBMCs, taken before TCRalphabeta/CD19-depleted stem cell transplant. All receptors come from a boy aged 2 to 10 with acute lymphoblastic leukemia, due to receive a stem cell transplant.

This clonotype was counted between two and nine times. The chain uses TRBV6-2 or TRBV6-3 and TRBJ2-1, with unresolved D. V lost 2 bases and J 7 bases, leaving 6 bases between the germline ends. This CDR3 contains 12 residues. Germline V gene sequence: CDR1 MNHEY, CDR2 SVGEGT. The CDR3 loop reads CASSYRSNEQFF. CDR3 nucleotide sequence: TGTGCCAGCAGTTACCGATCTAATGAGCAGTTCTTC.

This clonotype appeared many times. The chain links TRBV5-1 to TRBJ1-1; 7 nucleotides match TRBD1. The CDR3 loop spans 12 amino acids. Germline trimming cut 6 bases from V and 9 bases from J; bases unmatched to any gene: 8. Germline CDR1 and CDR2: SGHRS and YFSETQ. The CDR3 protein is CASTSDRDQAFF. The CDR3 DNA reads as TGCGCCAGCACCTCAGACAGGGATCAAGCTTTCTTT.

This clonotype was counted between two and nine times. This chain joins TRBV30 and TRBJ2-7; D unclear. The ends were cut back, 5 bases at V and 0 bases at J, with 8 bases in the middle. Germline V gene lookup returns CDR1 GTSNPN and CDR2 SVGIG (reference sequence). The CDR3 covers 12 residues. DNA for the CDR3: TGTGCCTGGGCAGGCGTCTCCTACGAGCAGTACTTC. Residues: CAWAGVSYEQYF.

This clonotype was observed many times. The J gene is TRBJ2-1, the V gene TRBV24-1; 9 positions match TRBD2. The CDR3 length is 15 residues. The germline CDR1 and CDR2 sequences are KGHDR and SFDVKD. The J segment lost 4 bases and the V segment lost 4 bases, leaving 4 bases of the junction unmatched. CDR3 in amino acids: CATSETREGYNEQFF. CDR3 nucleotides: TGTGCCACCAGTGAAACGCGGGAGGGTTACAATGAGCAGTTCTTC.

In this sample, this clonotype turned up many times. A read error may produce the germline difference seen at one junction end. The chain is built from TRBV27 and TRBJ2-5, with unresolved D. This CDR3 has 13 amino acids. Germline assignment: CDR1 MNHEY and CDR2 SMNVEV (reference sequence). CDR3 coding DNA: TGTGCCAGCAGTTTGACCGGGCAAGGGACCCAGTACTTC. This sequence encodes CASSLTGQGTQYF.

This clonotype was seen ten or more times. CDR3 region: CASSYSPAGGDYNEQFF. The CDR3 bases are TGTGCCAGCAGTTACTCCCCAGCGGGAGGGGACTACAATGAGCAGTTCTTC. The chain combines TRBV6-5 with TRBJ2-1, with 10 bases aligning to TRBD2. From germline, CDR1 is MNHEY and CDR2 SVGAGI. The CDR3 extends over 17 amino acids. Trimming took 0 bases from V and 3 from J; bases not matched to a gene: 5.

This clonotype was found many times. Its ends do not fully match the called genes, so a read error is possible. The V and J genes are TRBV5-1 and TRBJ2-1, with D perhaps TRBD1 or TRBD2 (7 bases each). The germline CDR1 and CDR2 sequences are SGHRS and YFSETQ. The CDR3 sequence is 16 residues long. CDR3 nucleotides: TGCGCCAGCAGTTTGGCGGGGGACAGCTCCTACAATGAGCAGTTCTTC. Translating gives CASSLAGDSSYNEQFF.

This clonotype was observed a few times. The chain links TRBV29-1 to TRBJ1-1, with 8 positions matching TRBD1. The V gene end was trimmed by 6 bases and the J gene end by 6 bases; junction bases not matched to a gene: 9. Germline values: CDR1 SQVTM, CDR2 ANQGSEA. The CDR3 spans 13 residues. The CDR3, as DNA: TGCAGCGTATCGACAGGGGAAGCCCCTGAAGCTTTCTTT. This encodes CSVSTGEAPEAFF. Using reference TRBV29-1 and TRBJ1-1 for the parts outside the CDR3, the full variable domain is SAVISQKPSRDICQRGTSLTIQCQVDSQVTMMFWYRQQPGQSLTLIATANQGSEATYESGFVIDKFPISRPNLTFSTLTVSNMSPEDSSIYLCSVSTGEAPEAFFGQGTRLTVV.

This clonotype was detected many times. This chain links TRBV29-1 with TRBJ1-1; 8 nucleotides align to TRBD1. Germline lookup yields CDR1 SQVTM and CDR2 ANQGSEA. The ends lost 5 bases at V and 5 bases at J; junction bases unmatched: 7. The CDR3 runs 13 residues. CDR3 in amino acids: CSVLTGDGTEAFF. CDR3 coding DNA: TGCAGCGTTCTGACAGGGGACGGGACTGAAGCTTTCTTT.

This clonotype was detected ten times or more. This chain links TRBV7-2 with TRBJ2-2; D uncertain. The CDR3 contains 15 residues. The germline V gene encodes CDR1 SGHTA and CDR2 FQGNSA. Trimming took off 2 bases at V and 2 bases at J, with 9 bases between the two ends. CDR3 region: CASSLRRLNTGELFF. The DNA of the CDR3 is TGTGCCAGCAGCTTAAGGCGATTAAACACCGGGGAGCTGTTTTTT.

This clonotype has a count of ten or more. The J gene is TRBJ2-7, the V gene TRBV29-1; maybe TRBD2 (5 bases). Per the germline V gene, CDR1 is SQVTM and CDR2 is ANQGSEA. V lost 2 bases and J lost 2, with 16 bases in between. The CDR3 totals 15 residues. Here the CDR3 reads CSVESPGHGAYEQYF. CDR3 nucleotides: TGCAGCGTTGAAAGCCCGGGTCACGGGGCCTACGAGCAGTACTTC.

This clonotype has at least ten counts. The rearrangement joins TRBV7-2 to TRBJ2-5; D is undetermined. Trimming shortened V by 5 bases and J by 1 base, and 11 bases separated the two germline ends. The V gene's germline CDR1 is SGHTA and CDR2 FQGNSA. CDR3 length: 14 residues. CDR3: CASSVSRSQETQYF. The CDR3, as DNA: TGTGCCAGCAGCGTTAGCCGGAGCCAAGAGACCCAGTACTTC.

This clonotype occurred many times. V is TRBV27 and J is TRBJ2-3; 7 bases match TRBD2. CDR3 length equals 14 residues. Per germline, CDR1 MNHEY and CDR2 SMNVEV (reference sequence). Trimming at V came to 0 bases and at J to 14 bases, leaving 11 bases not matched to a gene. CDR3 DNA: TGTGCCAGCAGTTTATCGGTTGCGGGCGGGAGAGGGTATTTT. This gives the protein CASSLSVAGGRGYF.

This clonotype was detected ten times or more. CDR3 residues: CASSQGTGGDEQYF. CDR3 bases: TGTGCCAGCAGCCAAGGGACAGGGGGCGACGAGCAGTACTTC. This chain joins TRBV3-1 and TRBJ2-7; TRBD1 aligns across 11 bases. The CDR3 spans 14 residues. J was trimmed by 5 bases and V by 1 base; bases with no gene match: 1. The germline V gene encodes CDR1 LGHDT and CDR2 YNNKEL (reference sequence).

The V and J genes are TRBV28 and TRBJ2-2; 9 nucleotides align to TRBD2. Germline V gives CDR1 MDHEN, CDR2 SYDVKM. The CDR3 length is 19 residues. The V and J ends lost 3 bases and 0 bases, in that order; junction bases with no gene match: 11. The CDR3 protein is CASSFDLAGFNANTGELFF. The CDR3 DNA reads as TGTGCCAGCAGTTTTGACCTAGCGGGATTCAACGCGAACACCGGGGAGCTGTTTTTT.

There are many counts of this clonotype. The genes are TRBV10-3 and TRBJ2-3, with D perhaps TRBD2 (5 bases). Trimming stripped 0 bases from V and 6 bases from J, with 10 bases between. This CDR3 has 14 residues. CDR1 ENHRY and CDR2 SYGVKD come from the germline V gene. CDR3 DNA sequence: TGTGCCATCAGTGAGTCGACTATACGGGATACGCAGTATTTT. It specifies CAISESTIRDTQYF.

About this clonotype itself: A much larger clone sits a single nucleotide away, making a read error possible. CDR3 loop: CSAVGHSYEQYF. CDR3 DNA sequence: TGCAGTGCCGTGGGGCACTCCTACGAGCAGTACTTC. The V gene is TRBV20-1, the J gene TRBJ2-7; tentative D call: TRBD1 (5 bases). The CDR3 is 12 residues long. Germline V CDR1 and CDR2: DFQATT, SNEGSKA (reference sequence). V lost 6 bases and J 0 bases, leaving 9 bases between the germline ends.

This clonotype was counted many times. The V gene is TRBV7-9, the J gene TRBJ2-7; D call uncertain. This CDR3 region has 12 residues. Germline V gives CDR1 SEHNR, CDR2 FQNEAQ (reference sequence). V was trimmed by 2 bases and J by 4 bases, leaving 6 bases between them. This CDR3 is CASSLQDYEQYF. The DNA of the CDR3 is TGTGCCAGCAGCTTACAGGATTACGAGCAGTACTTC.

This clonotype was recorded at least ten times. DNA for the CDR3: TGTGCCAGCAGTCCTACTAGCGGGTTTTACCAAGAGACCCAGTACTTC. Translating gives CASSPTSGFYQETQYF. The chain uses TRBV28 and TRBJ2-5; 9 nucleotides line up with TRBD2. CDR3 size: 16 residues. With V trimmed by 5 bases and J by 0 bases, 7 bases remained unmatched. CDR1 and CDR2 (germline): MDHEN, SYDVKM.

The chain employs TRBV10-2 and TRBJ1-1; no firm D call. CDR3 length: 13 residues. The V gene lost 0 bases and the J gene lost 1 base, with 3 bases spanning the gap. Germline V gene data show CDR1 as WSHSY and CDR2 as SAAADI. CDR3 sequence (DNA): TGCGCCAGCAGTGAGTCGTCGAACACTGAAGCTTTCTTT. As protein: CASSESSNTEAFF.

This clonotype showed up many times. The V and J genes are TRBV7-9 and TRBJ1-6, with D possibly TRBD1 on 5 matching bases. V shed 5 bases and J shed 7 bases, with 15 bases lying between them. This CDR3 has 15 amino acids. CDR1 and CDR2 from the germline V gene are SEHNR and FQNEAQ (reference sequence). The CDR3 loop is CASSPPGGPNSPLHF. CDR3 DNA sequence: TGTGCCAGCAGCCCGCCCGGGGGACCAAATTCACCCCTCCACTTT.

This clonotype appeared a few times. The gene calls are TRBV7-9 and TRBJ1-2; 7 nucleotides line up with TRBD1. The V segment lost 7 bases and the J segment 5 bases; nucleotides outside the gene matches: 13. The V gene's germline CDR1 is SEHNR and CDR2 FQNEAQ (reference sequence). This CDR3 spans 15 amino acids. As DNA, the CDR3 is TGTGCCAGCACTACAAAGACTGGGACAGCTTATGGCTACACCTTC. This sequence encodes CASTTKTGTAYGYTF.

The table lists this clonotype with a few counts. The chain has TRBV18 and TRBJ2-5; D is undetermined. V lost 4 bases to trimming and J lost 1 base, with 7 bases between them. Looked up from germline, CDR1 is KGHSH and CDR2 is LQKENI. The CDR3 extends over 13 amino acids. This CDR3 is CASSLQAQETQYF. Written as DNA, the CDR3 is TGTGCCAGCTCACTTCAGGCCCAAGAGACCCAGTACTTC.

This clonotype has a handful of counts. V usage is TRBV12-3 or TRBV12-4 and J usage is TRBJ1-6; 7 bases are shared with TRBD1. With 3 bases clipped from V and 9 bases from J, the junction kept 5 bases outside the gene matches. This CDR3 comprises 14 residues. This CDR3 reads CASSLRQGGSPLHF. For the CDR3, the DNA is TGTGCCAGCAGTTTGCGACAGGGTGGTTCACCCCTCCACTTT.

This clonotype was counted at least ten times. The CDR3 sequence: CASSSLTGRPEAFF. The CDR3 DNA reads as TGTGCCAGCAGCTCCTTGACAGGGCGCCCTGAAGCTTTCTTT. V is TRBV7-8 and J is TRBJ1-1; 7 nucleotides match TRBD1. This CDR3 is built from 14 residues. The germline V gene has CDR1 SGHVS and CDR2 FQNEAQ. J gave up 6 bases and V 4 bases, and 8 bases lay outside the gene matches.

The chain links TRBV4-2 to TRBJ2-1; TRBD2 might be the D (6 bases). V lost 0 bases to trimming and J lost 15 bases, with 15 bases between them. This CDR3 spans 13 amino acids. From germline, CDR1 is LGHNA and CDR2 YNFKEQ. The CDR3 DNA reads TGTGCCAGCAGCCAAGATCCGGGGGAATACCCGTTCTTC. Its protein product is CASSQDPGEYPFF.

This clonotype was counted many times. The rearrangement links TRBV28 to TRBJ1-1; D unresolved. Per the germline V gene, CDR1 is MDHEN and CDR2 is SYDVKM. The CDR3 covers 13 residues. Trimming took off 6 bases at V and 0 bases at J, with 8 bases between the two ends. The CDR3 sequence: CASSRTVNTEAFF. CDR3 in DNA: TGTGCCAGCAGCCGTACCGTGAACACTGAAGCTTTCTTT. Variable domain in full (rest from reference TRBV28 and TRBJ1-1): DVKVTQSSRYLVKRTGEKVFLECVQDMDHENMFWYRQDPGLGLRLIYFSYDVKMKEKGDIPEGYSVSREKKERFSLILESASTNQTSMYLCASSRTVNTEAFFGQGTRLTVV.

The chain links TRBV29-1 to TRBJ2-2; tentative D call: TRBD2 (5 bases). CDR3 size: 13 residues. V was cut by 5 bases and J by 0 bases, with 7 bases left in between. CDR1 and CDR2 from the germline V gene are SQVTM and ANQGSEA. CDR3 DNA sequence: TGCAGCGTTAGAGGGTCGAACACCGGGGAGCTGTTTTTT. This sequence encodes CSVRGSNTGELFF.